This is a list of T cell receptor beta chains from one sample in a study of T cells after yellow fever vaccination. TCRdb reprocessed the 5' RACE reads via MiXCR and lists one record per CDR3 protein. The sample holds over 85,000 distinct CDR3 sequences, around 9.8% seen once. Sequenced material: CD8+ T cells not binding an NS4B(214-222) dextramer, sorted from PBMCs, taken roughly 14 days after the first yellow fever vaccination. The receptor set was obtained from a man between 18 and 35 years old who received the YFV17D yellow fever vaccine. Both conserved end residues are part of each CDR3. D genes are given only for firm matches. For some rows the clone size is stated as once, few or many, or as a class when expanded; others skip it.

length,J,D,size,V,DNA,CDR3
15,TRBJ1-5,NA,many,TRBV5-1,TGCGCCAGCAGCTTGGGCAGTATTGACAATCAGCCCCAGCATTTT,CASSLGSIDNQPQHF
16,TRBJ2-7,TRBD1,many,TRBV29-1,TGCAGCGCCGCGGAGTCGTGGACAGGGGTCAACTACGAGCAGTACTTC,CSAAESWTGVNYEQYF
13,TRBJ1-1,NA,few,TRBV6-2/TRBV6-3,TGTGCCAGCAGCCCAGTGCTGAACACTGAAGCTTTCTTT,CASSPVLNTEAFF
15,TRBJ2-3,NA,many,TRBV4-1,TGCGCCAGCAGCCAAGGGACCCGAGGCACAGATACGCAGTATTTT,CASSQGTRGTDTQYF
16,TRBJ2-5,TRBD1,few,TRBV4-1,TGCGCCAGCAGCCAAGCTCCCCAGGGGGCAGAAGAGACCCAGTACTTC,CASSQAPQGAEETQYF
13,TRBJ1-2,NA,NA,TRBV5-8,TGTGCCAGCAGCTTCGTCATGGATTATGGCTACACCTTC,CASSFVMDYGYTF
17,TRBJ2-2,TRBD2,few,TRBV4-3,TGCGCCAGCAGCCAAGATCTAGCGGGGGGCTTCACCGGGGAGCTGTTTTTT,CASSQDLAGGFTGELFF
21,TRBJ1-5,TRBD1,few,TRBV11-3,TGTGCCAGCAGCTTTCTACCCCTCGTCCCGGGACAGCTGGGGTCTATGTCGCCCCAGCATTTT,CASSFLPLVPGQLGSMSPQHF
13,TRBJ2-7,NA,few,TRBV27,TGTGCCAGCAGGGAACTGGCACGGGGCGAGCAGTACTTC,CASRELARGEQYF
14,TRBJ1-1,NA,NA,TRBV6-5,TGTGCCAGCAGTTTCCAGGGGTATTACACTGAAGCTTTCTTT,CASSFQGYYTEAFF
17,TRBJ2-2,NA,many,TRBV28,TGTGCCAGCAGTCCCCCTTACTCCAGACGTTACACCGGGGAGCTGTTTTTT,CASSPPYSRRYTGELFF
20,TRBJ2-2,TRBD2,NA,TRBV11-1,TGTGCCAGCAGCTTAGCGATACTAGCGGGTACAGGCCATCACACCGGGGAGCTGTTTTTT,CASSLAILAGTGHHTGELFF
16,TRBJ1-3,NA,few,TRBV6-5,TGTGCCAGCAGTTACTCCGAGGAGACGGCGAGAAACACCATATATTTT,CASSYSEETARNTIYF
12,TRBJ2-5,TRBD2,NA,TRBV11-2,TGTGCCAGCAGGGGACTAATGGCGACCCAGTACTTC,CASRGLMATQYF
15,TRBJ2-3,NA,few,TRBV7-9,TGTGCCAGCAGCTTTAAGGATGAAGATCTAGATACGCAGTATTTT,CASSFKDEDLDTQYF
17,TRBJ1-1,TRBD1,NA,TRBV6-5,TGTGCCAGCAGTTACGGAGGGCTAGGGGGCCCGAACACTGAAGCTTTCTTT,CASSYGGLGGPNTEAFF
11,TRBJ2-1,TRBD2,NA,TRBV19,TGTGCCAGTGGGGAGCGGGGGGAATGGTTCTTC,CASGERGEWFF